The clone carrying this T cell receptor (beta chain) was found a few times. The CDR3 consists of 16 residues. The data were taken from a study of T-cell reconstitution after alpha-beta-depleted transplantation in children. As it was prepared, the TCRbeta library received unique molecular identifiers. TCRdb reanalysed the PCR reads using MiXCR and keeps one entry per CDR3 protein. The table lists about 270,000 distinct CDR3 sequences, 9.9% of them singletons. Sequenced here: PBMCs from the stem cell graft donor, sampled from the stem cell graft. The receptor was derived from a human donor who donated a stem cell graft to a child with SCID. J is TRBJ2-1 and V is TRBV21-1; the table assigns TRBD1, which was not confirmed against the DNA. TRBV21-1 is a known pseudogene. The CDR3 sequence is CASSKPPEGCCDEQFF. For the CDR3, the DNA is TGTGCCAGCAGCAAACCCCCCGAAGGCTGTTGCGATGAGCAGTTCTTC.